Shown below are 17 T cell receptor beta chains from a single sample sequenced in a study of blood T cells in healthy people across ages (dated by TCRdb to between 2014 and 2017). Receptor libraries were prepared by 5' RACE. Instrument used: Illumina HiSeq 2500. A second PCR of roughly 6 to 12 cycles was run with a J-beta primer mix and a sample-barcoded 5' primer. TCRdb itself trimmed the public reads at Q25 with fastp, ran MiXCR and retained productive beta chains. All rows with the same CDR3 protein become a single entry with the most common DNA and genes. In all, the sample holds fewer than 1,200,000 distinct CDR3 sequences, and about 23% of those were seen once. In total, the top ten clones hold around 0.75% of the sample. The same specimen was also included in a second study, on T cells of mothers and their children.

Sequenced: blood. The receptors shown here come from a girl between 2 and 10 years old in good health.

The gene calls are TRBV6-5 and TRBJ1-1; TRBD1 agrees at 7 bases. The CDR3 sequence is 16 residues long. Germline V gene data show CDR1 as MNHEY and CDR2 as SVGAGI. The V segment lost 0 bases and the J segment 5 bases; nucleotides outside the gene matches: 9. DNA of the CDR3: TGTGCCAGCAGTTACTCAAGGGACAGAAGGGCTACTGAAGCTTTCTTT. This encodes CASSYSRDRRATEAFF.

On this clonotype itself: One end of the junction does not line up with germline, which may come from a read error. V usage is TRBV20-1 and J usage is TRBJ1-2, with D possibly matching TRBD1 (5 bases). The germline V gene has CDR1 DFQATT and CDR2 SNEGSKA (reference sequence). This CDR3 contains 12 residues. In nucleotides, the CDR3 is TGCAGTGCCGGCAAGGGGTATGATGGCCACACCTTC. Translation gives CSAGKGYDGHTF.

This rearrangement joins TRBV12-3 or TRBV12-4 to TRBJ2-7; TRBD1 matches at 8 bases. V shed 3 bases, J shed 2 bases, and the junction held 3 bases outside the gene matches. CDR3 length equals 14 residues. CDR3 sequence reads: CASSLGQVPYEQYF. The CDR3 coding sequence is TGTGCCAGCAGTTTGGGACAGGTCCCCTACGAGCAGTACTTC.

This clonotype was counted between two and nine times. An end of the junction differs from the germline gene, which may be a read error. This chain connects TRBV11-3 to TRBJ2-5; TRBD1 might be the D (5 bases). The better agreement between TRBJ2-7 and the DNA end casts doubt on the J call. The CDR3 is 13 amino acids. Per germline, CDR1 SGHNT and CDR2 YENEEA. The CDR3 bases are TGTGCCAACAGCTTAAGGGGCGCCTACGAGCAGTACTTC. Translated: CANSLRGAYEQYF.

CDR3 sequence reads: CASRRESETQYF. Here the CDR3 DNA reads TGTGCCAGCAGAAGGGAGTCAGAGACCCAGTACTTC. The chain carries TRBV2 and TRBJ2-5, with D maybe TRBD2 (5 bases). Germline lookup yields CDR1 SNHLY and CDR2 FYNNEI. The CDR3 totals 12 residues. Trimming cost V 6 bases and J 4 bases, with 9 bases left between them.

The chain is built from TRBV14 and TRBJ2-1, with 9 bases lining up with TRBD2. Trimming removed 1 base from V and 12 bases from J; junction bases left unmatched: 4. Germline assignment: CDR1 SGHDN and CDR2 FVKESK. This CDR3 has 13 residues. The CDR3 DNA sequence: TGTGCCAGCAGCCAAGGGTGGCGGGAGGGGCAGTTCTTC. It codes for CASSQGWREGQFF.

The CDR3 nucleotides are TGTGCCAGCAGAGGACAGCCGAACACTGAAGCTTTCTTT. Translating gives CASRGQPNTEAFF. The V call is TRBV7-2, the J call TRBJ1-1; D possibly corresponds to TRBD1 (6 bases). CDR3 length: 13 amino acids. Germline lookup yields CDR1 SGHTA and CDR2 FQGNSA. The germline V and J ends were trimmed by 6 bases and 1 base, with 9 bases remaining between them.

A few counts support this clonotype. The rearrangement joins TRBV15 to TRBJ2-5; 9 nucleotides line up with TRBD2. V shed 0 bases, J shed 7 bases, and the junction held 0 bases outside the gene matches. The length of the CDR3 is 13 residues. The germline CDR1 and CDR2 sequences are LNHNV and YYDKDF (reference sequence). The CDR3 DNA reads TGTGCCACCAGCAGAGAAGCGGGAGGGACCCAGTACTTC. As protein: CATSREAGGTQYF.

V gene TRBV7-2 combines with J gene TRBJ2-7; D is tentatively TRBD1 or TRBD2 (5 bases each). V was trimmed by 6 bases and J by 3 bases, leaving 12 bases between them. The CDR3 is made up of 13 amino acids. Germline-derived CDR1 and CDR2 are SGHTA and FQGNSA. The CDR3 protein is CASSFLGDYEQYF. The CDR3 coding sequence is TGTGCCAGCAGTTTTTTGGGGGACTACGAGCAGTACTTC. The full variable domain, its missing parts supplied by reference TRBV7-2 and TRBJ2-7, is GAGVSQSPSNKVTEKGKDVELRCDPISGHTALYWYRQSLGQGLEFLIYFQGNSAPDKSGLPSDRFSAERTGGSVSTLTIQRTQQEDSAVYLCASSFLGDYEQYFGPGTRLTVT.

In this sample, this clonotype turned up a few times. This sequence joins TRBV6-2 or TRBV6-3 and TRBJ2-5; a possible D gene is TRBD1 (6 bases). The better agreement between TRBJ2-7 and the DNA end casts doubt on the J call. Germline V lookup: CDR1 MNHEY, CDR2 SVGEGT. CDR3 length equals 16 residues. The DNA of the CDR3 is TGTGCCAGCAGTTACTCTTCTTATTCGGGACAAGTCGAGCAGTACTTC. Protein: CASSYSSYSGQVEQYF.

This chain links TRBV28 with TRBJ2-5, with D perhaps given as TRBD1 or TRBD2 (5 bases each). The V gene lost 8 bases and the J gene lost 3 bases, with 19 bases spanning the gap. Per the germline V gene, CDR1 is MDHEN and CDR2 is SYDVKM. The length of the CDR3 is 15 residues. CDR3 sequence: CASSPPGASKETQYF. CDR3 bases: TGTGCCAGCTCCCCACCCGGGGCTAGCAAAGAGACCCAGTACTTC.

The chain employs TRBV6-5 and TRBJ2-1; D ambiguous. CDR1 MNHEY and CDR2 SVGAGI come from the germline V gene. V was clipped by 4 bases and J by 0 bases, with 10 bases between them. This CDR3 spans 15 amino acids. The CDR3 DNA follows: TGTGCCAGCAGTTCGACGGCGAGCTCCTACAATGAGCAGTTCTTC. It codes for CASSSTASSYNEQFF.

This clonotype was observed a handful of times. One end of the junction varies from germline; a read error may be responsible. CDR3 region: CSAKGALQGTQYF. As DNA, the CDR3 is TGCAGTGCTAAGGGAGCCCTCCAAGGGACCCAGTACTTC. The chain has TRBV20-1 and TRBJ2-5; D may be TRBD2 (5 bases). Looked up from germline, CDR1 is DFQATT and CDR2 is SNEGSKA (reference sequence). The CDR3 has 13 amino acids.

The rearrangement links TRBV5-1 to TRBJ2-1, with unresolved D. The CDR3 loop spans 15 amino acids. Trimming pared 0 bases from V and 0 bases from J, leaving 7 bases between. Per the germline V gene, CDR1 is SGHRS and CDR2 is YFSETQ. The CDR3 sequence is CASSLAYVSYNEQFF. In DNA form, the CDR3 reads TGCGCCAGCAGCTTGGCTTACGTCTCCTACAATGAGCAGTTCTTC.

The chain has TRBV11-1 and TRBJ2-1; D might be TRBD2 (6 bases). The V gene lost 5 bases and the J gene lost 4 bases, with 15 bases spanning the gap. This CDR3 is built from 15 residues. Per germline, CDR1 SGHAT and CDR2 FQDESV (reference sequence). For the CDR3, the DNA is TGTGCCAGCAGCCCAGAGGAGGGGCTTTACAATGAGCAGTTCTTC. Translated: CASSPEEGLYNEQFF.

This clonotype was seen only a few times. The CDR3 does not close with the conserved phenylalanine or tryptophan, likely indicating a read error. The rearrangement links TRBV7-9 to TRBJ1-1, with a weak D call TRBD1 (5 bases). Deletions cut 1 base from V and 11 bases from J, with 11 bases between. The CDR3 has 12 residues. Germline assignment: CDR1 SEHNR and CDR2 FQNEAQ (reference sequence). Written as DNA, the CDR3 is TGTGCCAGCAGCTTAGAGGTAGGGGACGCTTTCCTT. It yields the protein CASSLEVGDAFL.

The chain recombines TRBV6-1 with TRBJ1-1; D remains unclear. The V end lost 0 bases, the J end lost 0 bases, and 8 bases lay between the germline ends. The CDR3 spans 15 residues. The germline CDR1 and CDR2 sequences are MNHNS and SASEGT. The CDR3 is CASSEAPDMNTEAFF. Written as DNA, the CDR3 is TGTGCCAGCAGTGAAGCACCCGACATGAACACTGAAGCTTTCTTT.